The clone carrying this TCR beta chain was recorded many times. The antigen is undetermined. Regions amplified from RNA transcripts were the TCR beta CDR3 regions. HTBI primers were the set used in a first-round RT-PCR of the TCR CDR3. Each CDR3 protein is one row after TCRdb ran MiXCR on the multiplex PCR reads. The repertoire includes hundreds of thousands of distinct CDR3 sequences, approximately 25% of them detected once, and around 11% sits in the top ten. Thyroid ultrasound and orbital computed tomography, with clinical symptoms and serum thyroxine and TRAb, informed diagnoses. From more than 9 ml of fresh peripheral blood, PBMCs were isolated. This CDR3 contains 14 residues. Between the trimmed V and J ends, which lost 3 bases and 0 bases, there was a span of 9 bases. CDR1 is SGHAT, CDR2 FQNNGV, per germline. The sample belongs to a study of T cells in Graves' hyperthyroidism and ophthalmopathy. Study context: Prior to any treatment, at the point of initial diagnosis, peripheral blood was collected.

Study-wide results and caveats: Ophthalmopathy, which appeared later, was predicted by the model a median around 6 months before onset.

The specimen sequenced was blood. The TCR was taken from a woman in her thirties with Graves' ophthalmopathy. The V and J genes are TRBV11-2 and TRBJ2-7; D is perhaps TRBD2 (6 bases). The CDR3 is CASSFPGGSYEQYF. The CDR3 DNA sequence: TGTGCCAGCAGCTTTCCCGGGGGCTCCTACGAGCAGTACTTC.